Following are 9 T cell receptor beta chains from one sample sequenced in a study of PD-L1 blockade in urothelial cancer. Described time point: pretreatment peripheral blood. The protocol was immunoSEQ multiplex PCR, while the TCRdb copy is restricted to in-frame clones and leaves out a portion. The sample lists 37,000 or so clones, nearly 85% occurring once. Sample: PBMCs, taken around atezolizumab (anti-PD-L1) treatment. Receptors originate from a man aged 60 to 75 with urothelial cancer.

The chain joins TRBV6-1 to TRBJ1-2; D is possibly TRBD1 (6 bases). CDR3 length: 15 residues. Trimming pared 4 bases from V and 3 bases from J, leaving 15 bases between. CDR1 is MNHNS, CDR2 SASEGT, per germline. CDR3 sequence: CASSGGGRVDYGYTF. CDR3 sequence (DNA): TGTGCCAGCAGTGGGGGGGGGCGCGTTGACTATGGCTACACCTTC.

CDR3 protein: CSVQPGNEQFF. DNA of the CDR3: TGCAGTGTTCAGCCAGGCAATGAGCAGTTCTTC. V gene TRBV20-1 combines with J gene TRBJ2-1; D gene uncertain. Deletions cut 7 bases from V and 6 bases from J, with 10 bases between. Germline V gene lookup returns CDR1 DFQATT and CDR2 SNEGSKA (reference sequence). The CDR3 contains 11 residues.

The J gene is TRBJ1-1, the V gene TRBV5-4, with D perhaps TRBD1 (5 bases). Trimming took 4 bases from V and 7 from J, leaving 20 bases between them. The germline V gene encodes CDR1 SGHNT and CDR2 YYREEE (reference sequence). The CDR3 sequence is 15 residues long. CDR3 region: CASSRLGGPFGEAFF. CDR3 nucleotides: TGTGCCAGCAGCCGCCTGGGGGGACCTTTTGGTGAAGCTTTCTTT.

This clone came up a few times. V is TRBV7-3 and J is TRBJ2-1; 10 bases map to TRBD1. The CDR3 is made up of 16 amino acids. The V gene's germline CDR1 is SGHTA and CDR2 FQGTGA. With V trimmed by 2 bases and J by 8 bases, 9 bases remained unmatched. CDR3 in DNA: TGTGCCAGCAGCTTATCAGGACAGGGGGTGGTGGATGAGCAGTTCTTC. It translates to CASSLSGQGVVDEQFF.

In this sample, this clone turned up a few times. V gene TRBV2 combines with J gene TRBJ1-5; D is unresolved. V dropped 6 bases and J dropped 4 bases, with 16 bases sitting between them. The CDR3 spans 15 residues. Per the germline V gene, CDR1 is SNHLY and CDR2 is FYNNEI. CDR3 in DNA: TGTGCCAGCAGCGTGACACGGACGGGAAATCAGCCCCAGCATTTT. It encodes CASSVTRTGNQPQHF. The complete variable domain, with remaining parts taken from reference TRBV2 and TRBJ1-5, reads EPEVTQTPSHQVTQMGQEVILRCVPISNHLYFYWYRQILGQKVEFLVSFYNNEISEKSEIFDDQFSVERPDGSNFTLKIRSTKLEDSAMYFCASSVTRTGNQPQHFGDGTRLSIL.

The V and J genes are TRBV6-5 and TRBJ1-1; the D gene is possibly TRBD1 (6 bases). This CDR3 has 14 residues. Germline values: CDR1 MNHEY, CDR2 SVGAGI. V was pared by 3 bases and J by 4 bases, with 12 bases between. The CDR3 nucleotides are TGTGCCAGCAGTTATGGGGGGGCGCGCACTGAAGCTTTCTTT. Translated, it gives CASSYGGARTEAFF.

The rearrangement uses TRBV6-8 and TRBJ2-2; 9 bases match TRBD2. The CDR3 loop spans 23 amino acids. Germline trimming cut 4 bases from V and 2 bases from J; bases unmatched to any gene: 26. Germline CDR1 reads MNHGY; CDR2 reads SAAAGT. The CDR3 spells CASSLFPDLTYQEAGGNTGELFF. In DNA, the CDR3 is TGTGCCAGCAGTTTATTCCCGGACCTTACGTATCAGGAAGCGGGAGGAAACACCGGGGAGCTGTTTTTT.

The V gene is TRBV6-4, the J gene TRBJ2-2; 8 bases match TRBD1. Germline-derived CDR1 and CDR2 are MRHNA and SNTAGT. Unmatched junction bases numbered 1, after V lost 6 bases and J lost 4 bases. The CDR3 is 13 amino acids. In DNA form, the CDR3 reads TGTGCCAGCAGGGGACAGGCCACCGGGGAGCTGTTTTTT. Translating it yields CASRGQATGELFF.

The chain recombines TRBV11-2 with TRBJ2-3; 10 bases agree with TRBD2. J was trimmed by 2 bases and V by 2 bases; bases with no gene match: 7. CDR3 length equals 17 residues. CDR1 is SGHAT and CDR2 is FQNNGV in the germline V gene. Here the CDR3 DNA reads TGTGCCAGCAGCTTACAGGGACTAGCGCATCCCACAGATACGCAGTATTTT. Translating it yields CASSLQGLAHPTDTQYF.